This TCR beta chain was identified during a study of T-cell reconstitution after alpha-beta-depleted transplantation in children. A TCRbeta library incorporating unique molecular identifiers was prepared. In TCRdb, the PCR reads were re-called with MiXCR into one record per CDR3 protein. The sample lists 420,000 or so distinct CDR3 sequences; roughly a tenth were seen once. Trimming stripped 0 bases from V and 1 base from J, with 13 bases between. Germline CDR1 is SGHRS and CDR2 is YFSETQ. The CDR3 consists of 16 residues. This TCR was sampled from a human donor who donated a stem cell graft to a child with acute myeloid leukemia. The chain couples TRBV5-1 to TRBJ1-1, with D hard to call. This specimen was PBMCs from the stem cell graft donor, taken from the stem cell graft. CDR3 sequence: CASSLVLVLGNTEAFF. Written as DNA, the CDR3 is TGCGCCAGCAGCTTGGTTTTGGTGTTGGGGAACACTGAAGCTTTCTTT.